The 32 T cell receptor beta chains listed next were all sequenced from one sample in a study of cytomegalovirus exposure and HLA in healthy donors. Some clones are missing from TCRdb's copy, which holds only in-frame ones; the method was immunoSEQ multiplex PCR. The table records about 98,000 clones, about 90% of them present only once. Sequenced material: PBMCs. These receptors originate from a young man in good health and CMV-seropositive.

The genes are TRBV19 and TRBJ2-5; a possible D gene is TRBD1 (6 bases). Between the trimmed V and J ends, which lost 11 bases and 7 bases, there was a span of 26 bases. CDR1 LNHDA and CDR2 SQIVND come from the germline V gene (reference sequence). The CDR3 has 15 amino acids. CDR3 amino acids: CAGKLQGSFSVTQYF. CDR3 nucleotides: TGTGCCGGTAAATTACAGGGTAGTTTTTCGGTGACCCAGTACTTC.

V gene TRBV15 combines with J gene TRBJ2-7, with 9 nucleotides matching TRBD1. The CDR3 covers 17 residues. Germline-derived CDR1 and CDR2 are LNHNV and YYDKDF (reference sequence). Losses at the gene ends were 0 bases for V and 0 bases for J; bases not matched to a gene: 6. CDR3 residues: CATSRDFGGQGSYEQYF. The CDR3, as DNA: TGTGCCACCAGCAGAGATTTCGGGGGACAGGGCTCCTACGAGCAGTACTTC.

This clone was seen only once. This chain joins TRBV9 and TRBJ2-1; 10 nucleotides agree with TRBD2. The CDR3 has 15 residues. Looked up from germline, CDR1 is SGDLS and CDR2 is YYNGEE. The V gene end was trimmed by 1 base and the J gene end by 6 bases; junction bases not matched to a gene: 4. The CDR3 coding sequence is TGTGCCAGCAGCGTACTAGCGGGAGATAGCAATGAGCAGTTCTTC. As protein: CASSVLAGDSNEQFF.

V usage is TRBV5-1 and J usage is TRBJ1-1; TRBD1 agrees at 9 bases. In germline, CDR1 is SGHRS, CDR2 YFSETQ. Unmatched junction bases numbered 4, after V lost 0 bases and J lost 4 bases. The CDR3 extends over 15 amino acids. CDR3 residues: CASSLGQGGGTEAFF. The DNA for the CDR3 is TGCGCCAGCAGCTTGGGACAGGGGGGCGGCACTGAAGCTTTCTTT.

This clone was seen just once. The rearrangement uses TRBV5-1 and TRBJ2-2; 9 positions match TRBD2. Germline loops: CDR1 SGHRS, CDR2 YFSETQ. The V gene end was trimmed by 0 bases and the J gene end by 5 bases; junction bases not matched to a gene: 8. The CDR3 is made up of 17 amino acids. The CDR3 region has the DNA TGCGCCAGCAGCTTGGATTCGCGGGGGGGCAGGACCGGGGAGCTGTTTTTT. It encodes CASSLDSRGGRTGELFF.

The chain is built from TRBV7-8 and TRBJ2-7, with 9 bases lining up with TRBD2. The CDR3 runs 15 residues. Trimming took 1 base from V and 2 from J; bases not matched to a gene: 3. Germline values: CDR1 SGHVS, CDR2 FQNEAQ. CDR3 protein: CASSLVSGSTYEQYF. In nucleotides, the CDR3 is TGTGCCAGCAGCTTAGTTAGCGGGAGTACCTACGAGCAGTACTTC.

The J gene is TRBJ2-7, the V gene TRBV11-3, with 9 bases matching TRBD1. V was pared by 0 bases and J by 2 bases, with 5 bases of the junction left unmatched. The germline V gene has CDR1 SGHNT and CDR2 YENEEA. CDR3 length equals 16 residues. CDR3 amino acids: CASSLEKTGGTYEQYF. The CDR3, as DNA: TGTGCCAGCAGCTTAGAGAAGACAGGGGGAACCTACGAGCAGTACTTC.

The sample holds a few counts of this clone. The rearrangement links TRBV7-9 to TRBJ1-2; D is possibly TRBD1 (6 bases). The V end was cut by 5 bases, the J end by 4 bases, with 17 bases between. CDR1 is SEHNR, CDR2 FQNEAQ, per germline (reference sequence). CDR3 size: 15 residues. The CDR3 sequence is CASSTTGHRGYGYTF. The CDR3 region has the DNA TGTGCCAGCAGCACTACAGGGCATCGGGGCTATGGCTACACCTTC.

The chain carries TRBV5-6 and TRBJ2-5; 9 bases line up with TRBD2. CDR3 size: 18 residues. The germline CDR1 and CDR2 sequences are SGHDT and YYEEEE. V lost 1 base and J lost 0; bases outside the gene matches: 10. The DNA of the CDR3 is TGTGCCAGCAGCTTGTATGGCTCGGCTAGCGGGGACCAAGAGACCCAGTACTTC. This encodes CASSLYGSASGDQETQYF. The whole variable domain, filled in from reference TRBV5-6 and TRBJ2-5, reads DAGVTQSPTHLIKTRGQQVTLRCSPKSGHDTVSWYQQALGQGPQFIFQYYEEEERQRGNFPDRFSGHQFPNYSSELNVNALLLGDSALYLCASSLYGSASGDQETQYFGPGTRLLVL.

V usage is TRBV14 and J usage is TRBJ2-2; D uncertain. The ends were cut back, 0 bases at V and 5 bases at J, with 13 bases in the middle. This CDR3 has 16 residues. Germline V gene lookup returns CDR1 SGHDN and CDR2 FVKESK. CDR3 sequence (DNA): TGTGCCAGCAGCCAAGACCTAAGTCAACGAACCGGGGAGCTGTTTTTT. This codes for CASSQDLSQRTGELFF.

The chain joins TRBV19 to TRBJ2-2; TRBD2 is a possible D gene (6 bases). V was clipped by 4 bases and J by 5 bases, with 11 bases between them. CDR3 length: 14 amino acids. Germline V lookup: CDR1 LNHDA, CDR2 SQIVND (reference sequence). In DNA form, the CDR3 reads TGTGCCAGTAGTAAACGACTAGTAACCGGGGAGCTGTTTTTT. This sequence encodes CASSKRLVTGELFF.

The genes are TRBV6-5 and TRBJ2-5; D gene unclear. V lost 6 bases and J 5 bases, leaving 13 bases between the germline ends. The CDR3 extends over 13 amino acids. CDR1 and CDR2 from the germline V gene are MNHEY and SVGAGI. The CDR3 DNA follows: TGTGCCAGCAGCGGGTCTGATTGGGAGACCCAGTACTTC. Protein sequence: CASSGSDWETQYF.

The CDR3 DNA reads TGCGCCAGCAGCCAAGTCGCAGGGGGTGGCTACACCTTC. It translates to CASSQVAGGGYTF. V and J are TRBV4-3 and TRBJ1-2, with TRBD1 matching over 7 bases. Germline V gene sequence: CDR1 LGHNA, CDR2 YSLEER. V shed 1 base and J 7 bases; nucleotides not matched to a gene: 3. The CDR3 is made up of 13 amino acids.

V usage is TRBV6-5 and J usage is TRBJ2-7; 7 nucleotides match TRBD1. The germline V gene has CDR1 MNHEY and CDR2 SVGAGI. This CDR3 has 15 residues. Unmatched junction bases numbered 6, after V lost 4 bases and J lost 0 bases. The CDR3 sequence: CASSSPGQSSYEQYF. In DNA form, the CDR3 reads TGTGCCAGCAGTTCTCCGGGACAGAGCTCCTACGAGCAGTACTTC.

The chain carries TRBV11-3 and TRBJ2-1, with D tentatively TRBD2 (5 bases). The germline V gene encodes CDR1 SGHNT and CDR2 YENEEA. The CDR3 has 14 residues. Trimming left V 4 bases short and J 2 bases short, with 9 bases between. CDR3 sequence reads: CASSSTTTYNEQFF. CDR3 DNA: TGTGCCAGCAGCTCGACTACCACCTACAATGAGCAGTTCTTC.

The chain joins TRBV19 to TRBJ1-1; 7 bases fit TRBD1. Germline V gene data show CDR1 as LNHDA and CDR2 as SQIVND (reference sequence). The CDR3 has 16 amino acids. V trimming: 5 bases; J trimming: 2 bases; junction bases outside the gene matches: 11. The CDR3 loop is CASSARQGRGNTEAFF. The CDR3 nucleotides read TGTGCCAGTAGTGCCCGACAGGGACGAGGCAACACTGAAGCTTTCTTT.

CDR3: CASSLARGSTDTQYF. For the CDR3, the DNA is TGTGCCAGCAGCTTGGCACGGGGGAGCACAGATACGCAGTATTTT. The chain is built from TRBV7-2 and TRBJ2-3; TRBD2 might be the D (6 bases). Trimming pared 3 bases from V and 0 bases from J, leaving 10 bases between. Germline V gene data show CDR1 as SGHTA and CDR2 as FQGNSA. This CDR3 has 15 residues.

The CDR3 is CASSLGAGTGGNNEQFF. CDR3 in DNA: TGTGCCAGCAGCTTAGGAGCCGGGACAGGAGGAAACAATGAGCAGTTCTTC. This chain connects TRBV7-6 to TRBJ2-1, with 8 bases matching TRBD1. The germline V gene encodes CDR1 SGHVS and CDR2 FNYEAQ. The length of the CDR3 is 17 residues. Trimming cost V 1 base and J 5 bases; bases outside gene matches: 10.

V is TRBV5-1 and J is TRBJ2-7; 7 bases line up with TRBD1. Per the germline V gene, CDR1 is SGHRS and CDR2 is YFSETQ. V lost 3 bases and J lost 4; bases outside the gene matches: 1. The CDR3 has 12 amino acids. This chain's CDR3 is CASSSTGYEQYF. CDR3 DNA: TGCGCCAGCAGCTCGACAGGGTACGAGCAGTACTTC.

CDR3 loop: CASIPTSRGTYEQYF. Written as DNA, the CDR3 is TGTGCCAGCATTCCCACGAGCAGGGGAACCTACGAGCAGTACTTC. The genes are TRBV27 and TRBJ2-7; the D gene is possibly TRBD1 (6 bases). Trimming stripped 7 bases from V and 2 bases from J, with 18 bases between. Per the germline V gene, CDR1 is MNHEY and CDR2 is SMNVEV (reference sequence). The CDR3 totals 15 residues.

This chain uses TRBV28 with TRBJ2-7; the match to TRBD2 covers 13 bases. Germline values: CDR1 MDHEN, CDR2 SYDVKM. This CDR3 has 18 residues. V shed 3 bases and J 4 bases; nucleotides not matched to a gene: 12. CDR3 nucleotides: TGTGCCAGCAGTTTCACCCCAGGACTAGCGGGAGACAAGTACGAGCAGTACTTC. It encodes CASSFTPGLAGDKYEQYF.

V and J are TRBV4-1 and TRBJ1-1; D is unclear. Trimming pared 0 bases from V and 4 bases from J, leaving 9 bases between. Germline CDR1 MGHRA, CDR2 YSYEKL. CDR3 length equals 14 residues. The CDR3 DNA reads as TGCGCCAGCAGCCAAGAGCGTGAGGGCACTGAAGCTTTCTTT. Its protein is CASSQEREGTEAFF.

CDR3 amino acids: CASSLVSEETQYF. In nucleotides, the CDR3 is TGTGCCAGCAGCTTAGTTAGTGAAGAGACCCAGTACTTC. The V and J genes are TRBV7-9 and TRBJ2-5; unclear D gene. Germline CDR1 is SEHNR and CDR2 is FQNEAQ (reference sequence). The ends were cut back, 1 base at V and 3 bases at J, with 6 bases in the middle. The CDR3 extends over 13 amino acids.

This rearrangement joins TRBV4-2 to TRBJ2-3; no clear D. This CDR3 comprises 14 residues. Trimming stripped 5 bases from V and 2 bases from J, with 11 bases between. Germline CDR1 and CDR2: LGHNA and YNFKEQ. DNA for the CDR3: TGTGCCAGCAGCGCAACCCGGTCCACAGATACGCAGTATTTT. This encodes CASSATRSTDTQYF.

This sequence joins TRBV28 and TRBJ2-3; 8 nucleotides match TRBD2. The trim removed 7 bases at V and 2 bases at J, leaving 2 bases unmatched. Germline V gene data show CDR1 as MDHEN and CDR2 as SYDVKM. The length of the CDR3 is 13 residues. This CDR3 is CASTLAVTDTQYF. Here the CDR3 DNA reads TGTGCCAGCACACTAGCGGTCACAGATACGCAGTATTTT.

The chain joins TRBV5-4 to TRBJ1-1; weak D call: TRBD1 (6 bases). The CDR3 has 15 amino acids. Trimming removed 4 bases at V and 1 base at J, with 14 bases between. CDR1 is SGHNT and CDR2 is YYREEE in the germline V gene (reference sequence). CDR3: CASSPGLQGNTEAFF. The DNA of the CDR3 is TGTGCCAGCAGCCCGGGGTTACAGGGGAACACTGAAGCTTTCTTT.

The J gene is TRBJ2-1, the V gene TRBV15; TRBD2 matches 7 bases. This CDR3 comprises 16 residues. Germline V gene sequence: CDR1 LNHNV, CDR2 YYDKDF (reference sequence). After removal of 7 bases from V and 3 bases from J, the junction contained 12 bases not matched to a gene. The CDR3 sequence: CATKQTGGNYYNEQFF. CDR3 DNA: TGTGCCACCAAACAAACGGGAGGAAACTACTACAATGAGCAGTTCTTC.

The chain couples TRBV21-1 to TRBJ1-1; the table's D call TRBD1 went unverified against the DNA. TRBV21-1 is assigned pseudogene status. CDR3 size: 18 residues. The CDR3 DNA reads TGTGCCAGCAGCAAAGGGGAACAGGGCTCTACCTTGAACACTGAAGCTTTCTTT. Encoded protein: CASSKGEQGSTLNTEAFF.

The rearrangement uses TRBV7-8 and TRBJ2-1; TRBD2 agrees at 9 bases. Germline V CDR1 and CDR2: SGHVS, FQNEAQ. With 4 bases clipped from V and 5 bases from J, the junction kept 12 bases outside the gene matches. The CDR3 covers 17 residues. CDR3 protein: CASSYSSQRGEDNEQFF. In DNA, the CDR3 is TGTGCCAGCAGCTACTCCTCCCAGCGGGGGGAAGACAATGAGCAGTTCTTC.

The genes are TRBV27 and TRBJ1-6, with a possible D match to TRBD1 (5 bases). CDR1 MNHEY and CDR2 SMNVEV come from the germline V gene (reference sequence). Trimming removed 3 bases at V and 6 bases at J, with 9 bases between. This CDR3 has 14 amino acids. DNA for the CDR3: TGTGCCAGCAGTTTTGGGGGGGTTAATTCACCCCTCCACTTT. Protein sequence: CASSFGGVNSPLHF.

The CDR3 DNA is TGTGCCAGCAGCTTGGCCAGGGGAACTAGCAATCAGCCCCAGCATTTT. It translates to CASSLARGTSNQPQHF. The chain carries TRBV5-8 and TRBJ1-5; D perhaps matches TRBD1 (6 bases). The V gene's germline CDR1 is SGHTS and CDR2 YDEGEE. The CDR3 length is 16 residues. V was cut by 0 bases and J by 0 bases, with 10 bases left in between.

Concerning this clone itself: The same CDR3 can be traced to other DNA sequences in this sample. V usage is TRBV5-1 and J usage is TRBJ2-1; D gene unclear. CDR3 length equals 13 residues. Germline CDR1 is SGHRS and CDR2 is YFSETQ. The germline V and J ends were trimmed by 2 bases and 5 bases, with 8 bases remaining between them. CDR3 sequence (DNA): TGCGCCAGCAGCTTCGCAGGAAACAATGAGCAGTTCTTC. Amino acid sequence: CASSFAGNNEQFF.